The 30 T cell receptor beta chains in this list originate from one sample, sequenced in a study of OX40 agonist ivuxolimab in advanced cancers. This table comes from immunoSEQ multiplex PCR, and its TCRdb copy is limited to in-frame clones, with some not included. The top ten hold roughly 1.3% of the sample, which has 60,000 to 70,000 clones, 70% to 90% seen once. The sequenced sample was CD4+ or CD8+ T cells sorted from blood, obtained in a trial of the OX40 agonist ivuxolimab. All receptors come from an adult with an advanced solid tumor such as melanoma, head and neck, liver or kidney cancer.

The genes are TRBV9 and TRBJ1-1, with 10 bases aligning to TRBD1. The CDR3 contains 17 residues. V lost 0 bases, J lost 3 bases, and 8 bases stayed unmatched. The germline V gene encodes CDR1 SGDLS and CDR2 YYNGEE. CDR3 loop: CASSVGQGAYGDTEAFF. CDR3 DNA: TGTGCCAGCAGCGTAGGACAGGGGGCCTATGGTGACACTGAAGCTTTCTTT.

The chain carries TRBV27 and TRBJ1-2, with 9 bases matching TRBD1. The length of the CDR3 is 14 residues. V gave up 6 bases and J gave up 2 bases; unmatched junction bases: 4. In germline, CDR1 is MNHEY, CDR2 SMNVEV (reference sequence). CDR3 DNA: TGTGCCAGCAGCCGGACAGGGGAGAACTATGGCTACACCTTC. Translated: CASSRTGENYGYTF.

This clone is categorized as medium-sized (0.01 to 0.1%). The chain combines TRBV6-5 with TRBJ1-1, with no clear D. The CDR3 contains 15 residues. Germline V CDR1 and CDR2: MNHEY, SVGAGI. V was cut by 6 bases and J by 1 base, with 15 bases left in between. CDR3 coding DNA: TGTGCCAGCAGCCACGAGGCGGCGGGGAACACTGAAGCTTTCTTT. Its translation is CASSHEAAGNTEAFF.

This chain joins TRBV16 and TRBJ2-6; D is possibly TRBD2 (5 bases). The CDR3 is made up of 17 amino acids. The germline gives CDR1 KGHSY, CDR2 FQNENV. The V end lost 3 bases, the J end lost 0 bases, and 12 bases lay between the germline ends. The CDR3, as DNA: TGTGCCAGCAGCCAGGCCCCCGGGGACTCTGGGGCCAACGTCCTGACTTTC. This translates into CASSQAPGDSGANVLTF. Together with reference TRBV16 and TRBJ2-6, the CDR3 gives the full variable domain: GEEVAQTPKHLVRGEGQKAKLYCAPIKGHSYVFWYQQVLKNEFKFLISFQNENVFDETGMPKERFSAKCLPNSPCSLEIQATKLEDSAVYFCASSQAPGDSGANVLTFGAGSRLTVL.

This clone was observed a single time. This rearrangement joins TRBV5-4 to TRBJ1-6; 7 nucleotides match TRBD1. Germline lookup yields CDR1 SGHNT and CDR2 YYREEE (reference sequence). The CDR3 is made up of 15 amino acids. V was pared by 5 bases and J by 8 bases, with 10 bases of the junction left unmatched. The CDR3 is CASRSGTGEYSPLHF. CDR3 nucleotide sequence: TGTGCCAGCAGAAGTGGAACAGGGGAGTATTCACCCCTCCACTTT.

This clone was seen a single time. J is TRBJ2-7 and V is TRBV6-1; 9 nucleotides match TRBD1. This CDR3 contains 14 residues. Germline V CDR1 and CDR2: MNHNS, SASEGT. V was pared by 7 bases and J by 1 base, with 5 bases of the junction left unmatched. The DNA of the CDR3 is TGTGCCAGCAACATAGGACAGGGGTCCTACGAGCAGTACTTC. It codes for CASNIGQGSYEQYF.

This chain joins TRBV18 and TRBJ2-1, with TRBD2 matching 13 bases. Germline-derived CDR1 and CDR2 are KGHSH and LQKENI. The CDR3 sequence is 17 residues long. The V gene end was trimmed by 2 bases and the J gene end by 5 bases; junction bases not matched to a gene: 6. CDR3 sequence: CASSPGLAGVGDNEQFF. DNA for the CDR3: TGTGCCAGCTCACCAGGACTAGCGGGAGTGGGGGACAATGAGCAGTTCTTC. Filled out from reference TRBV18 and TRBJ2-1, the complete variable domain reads NAGVMQNPRHLVRRRGQEARLRCSPMKGHSHVYWYRQLPEEGLKFMVYLQKENIIDESGMPKERFSAEFPKEGPSILRIQQVVRGDSAAYFCASSPGLAGVGDNEQFFGPGTRLTVL.

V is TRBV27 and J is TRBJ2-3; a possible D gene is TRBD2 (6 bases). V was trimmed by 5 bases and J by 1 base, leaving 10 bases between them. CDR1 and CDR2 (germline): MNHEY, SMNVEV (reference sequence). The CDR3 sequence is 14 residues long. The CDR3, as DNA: TGTGCCAGCAGTGGGGACTTTCGCACAGATACGCAGTATTTT. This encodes CASSGDFRTDTQYF.

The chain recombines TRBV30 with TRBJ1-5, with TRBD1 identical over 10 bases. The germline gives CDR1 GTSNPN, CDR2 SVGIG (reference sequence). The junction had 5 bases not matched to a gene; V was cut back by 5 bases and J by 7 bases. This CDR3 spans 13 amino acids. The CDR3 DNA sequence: TGTGCCTGGGATAGACAGGGGGCACAGCCCCAGCATTTT. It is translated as CAWDRQGAQPQHF. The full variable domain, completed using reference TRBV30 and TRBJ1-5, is SQTIHQWPATLVQPVGSPLSLECTVEGTSNPNLYWYRQAAGRGLQLLFYSVGIGQISSEVPQNLSASRPQDRQFILSSKKLLLSDSGFYLCAWDRQGAQPQHFGDGTRLSIL.

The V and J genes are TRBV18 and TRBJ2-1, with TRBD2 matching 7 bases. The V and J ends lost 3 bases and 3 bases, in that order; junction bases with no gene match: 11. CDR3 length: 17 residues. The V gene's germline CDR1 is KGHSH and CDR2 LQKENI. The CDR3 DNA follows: TGTGCCAGCTCACCTGACAGCCCCGGGACTATCTACAATGAGCAGTTCTTC. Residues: CASSPDSPGTIYNEQFF.

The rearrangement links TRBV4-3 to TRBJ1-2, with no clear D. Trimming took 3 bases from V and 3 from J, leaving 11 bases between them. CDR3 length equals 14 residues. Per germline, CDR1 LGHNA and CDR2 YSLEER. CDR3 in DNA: TGCGCCAGCAGCCATGCAAGTGGGGACTATGGCTACACCTTC. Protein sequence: CASSHASGDYGYTF.

The CDR3 nucleotides read TGTGCCGTGAGCTCTGGGGCCAACGTCCTGACTTTC. It encodes CAVSSGANVLTF. The chain employs TRBV10-3 and TRBJ2-6; no clear D gene. This CDR3 spans 12 amino acids. Germline V gives CDR1 ENHRY, CDR2 SYGVKD. Trimming cost V 11 bases and J 0 bases, with 5 bases left between them.

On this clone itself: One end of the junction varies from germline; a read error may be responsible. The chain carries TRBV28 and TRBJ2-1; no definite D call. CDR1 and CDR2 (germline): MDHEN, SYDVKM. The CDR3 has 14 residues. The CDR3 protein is CASSYLSSHNEQFF. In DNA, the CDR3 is TGTGCCAGCAGTTATTTAAGCTCCCACAATGAGCAGTTCTTC.

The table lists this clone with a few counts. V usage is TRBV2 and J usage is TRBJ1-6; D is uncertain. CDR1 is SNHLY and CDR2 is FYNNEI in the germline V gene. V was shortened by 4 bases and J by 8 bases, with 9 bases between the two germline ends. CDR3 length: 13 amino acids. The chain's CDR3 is CASSGSTYSPLHF. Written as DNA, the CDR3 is TGTGCCAGCAGTGGGAGCACCTATTCACCCCTCCACTTT.

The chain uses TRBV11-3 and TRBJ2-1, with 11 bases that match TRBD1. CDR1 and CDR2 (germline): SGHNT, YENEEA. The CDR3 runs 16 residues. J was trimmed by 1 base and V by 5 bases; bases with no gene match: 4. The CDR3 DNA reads TGTGCCAGCAGCCCCGGACAGGGGGCTTCCTACAATGAGCAGTTCTTC. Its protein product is CASSPGQGASYNEQFF.

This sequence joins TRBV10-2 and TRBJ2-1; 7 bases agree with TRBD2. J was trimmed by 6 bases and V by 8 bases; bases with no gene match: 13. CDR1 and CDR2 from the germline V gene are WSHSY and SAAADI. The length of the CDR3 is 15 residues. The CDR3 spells CASAYPGGRGNEQFF. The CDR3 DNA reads TGCGCCAGCGCTTACCCGGGGGGTCGGGGCAATGAGCAGTTCTTC.

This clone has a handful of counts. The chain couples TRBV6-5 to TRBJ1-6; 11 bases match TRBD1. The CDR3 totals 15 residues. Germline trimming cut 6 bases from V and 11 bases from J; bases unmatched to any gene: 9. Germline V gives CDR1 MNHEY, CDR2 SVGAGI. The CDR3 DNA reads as TGTGCCAGCAGCCTACTGCCGGACAGGGGGCCACCCCTCCACTTT. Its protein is CASSLLPDRGPPLHF.

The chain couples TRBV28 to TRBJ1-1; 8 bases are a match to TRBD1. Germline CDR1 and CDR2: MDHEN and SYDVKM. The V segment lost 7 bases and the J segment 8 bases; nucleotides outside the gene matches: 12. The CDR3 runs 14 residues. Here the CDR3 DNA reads TGTGCCAGCAACCGACGAGGAGGACAGGGCGAAGCTTTCTTT. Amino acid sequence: CASNRRGGQGEAFF.

The DNA of the CDR3 is TGTGCCAGCAGCTTAGTACTAGCGGGAGTCTACGAGCAGTACTTC. Translation: CASSLVLAGVYEQYF. The chain uses TRBV7-9 and TRBJ2-7, with 11 bases lining up with TRBD2. The V gene's germline CDR1 is SEHNR and CDR2 FQNEAQ (reference sequence). This CDR3 is built from 15 residues. V trimming: 1 base; J trimming: 3 bases; junction bases outside the gene matches: 2.

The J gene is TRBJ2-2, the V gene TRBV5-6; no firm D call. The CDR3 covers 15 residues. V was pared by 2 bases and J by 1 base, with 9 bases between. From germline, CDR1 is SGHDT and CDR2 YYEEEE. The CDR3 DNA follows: TGTGCCAGCAGCTTAACGCTACAGAACACCGGGGAGCTGTTTTTT. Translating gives CASSLTLQNTGELFF.

CDR3 in amino acids: CASRTEYQETQYF. In DNA form, the CDR3 reads TGTGCCTCTCGGACAGAGTACCAAGAGACCCAGTACTTC. The rearrangement links TRBV27 to TRBJ2-5, with D possibly TRBD1 on 6 matching bases. Germline CDR1 is MNHEY and CDR2 is SMNVEV (reference sequence). V was trimmed by 11 bases and J by 0 bases, leaving 13 bases between them. The CDR3 loop spans 13 amino acids.

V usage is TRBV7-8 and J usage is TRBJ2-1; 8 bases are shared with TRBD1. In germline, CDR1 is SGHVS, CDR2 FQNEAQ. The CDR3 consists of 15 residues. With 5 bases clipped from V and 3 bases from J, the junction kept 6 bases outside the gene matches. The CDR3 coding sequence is TGTGCCAGCAGCCCCCGGACAGGGCTCTACAATGAGCAGTTCTTC. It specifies CASSPRTGLYNEQFF.

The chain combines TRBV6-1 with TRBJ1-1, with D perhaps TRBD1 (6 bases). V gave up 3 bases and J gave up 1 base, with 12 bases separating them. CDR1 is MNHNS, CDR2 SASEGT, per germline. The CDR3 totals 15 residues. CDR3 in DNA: TGTGCCAGCAGTGATAGAGGGGGACCGAACACTGAAGCTTTCTTT. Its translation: CASSDRGGPNTEAFF.

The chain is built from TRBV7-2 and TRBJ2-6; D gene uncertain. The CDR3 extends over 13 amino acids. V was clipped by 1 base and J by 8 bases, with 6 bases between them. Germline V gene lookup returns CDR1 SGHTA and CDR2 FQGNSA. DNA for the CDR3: TGTGCCAGCAGCTTAGAGGTTACCAACGTCCTGACTTTC. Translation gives CASSLEVTNVLTF.

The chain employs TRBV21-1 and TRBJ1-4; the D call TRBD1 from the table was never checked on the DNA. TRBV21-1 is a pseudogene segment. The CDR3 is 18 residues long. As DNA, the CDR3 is TGTGCCAGATTATTAACCGGGACAGGGGGCGTGTTGAGTGAAAAACTGTTTTTT. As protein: CARLLTGTGGVLSEKLFF.

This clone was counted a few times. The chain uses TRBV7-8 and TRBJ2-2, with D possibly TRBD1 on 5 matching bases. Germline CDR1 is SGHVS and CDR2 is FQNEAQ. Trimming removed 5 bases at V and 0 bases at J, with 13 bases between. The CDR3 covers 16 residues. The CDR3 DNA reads TGTGCCAGCAGCCCCCGGACAAACGCGAACACCGGGGAGCTGTTTTTT. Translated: CASSPRTNANTGELFF.

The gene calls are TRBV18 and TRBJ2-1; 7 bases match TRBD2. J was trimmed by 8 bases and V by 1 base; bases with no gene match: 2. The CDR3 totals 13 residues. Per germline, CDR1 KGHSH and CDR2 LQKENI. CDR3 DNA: TGTGCCAGCTCACCACGGGGGGGGGATGAGCAGTTCTTC. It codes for CASSPRGGDEQFF.

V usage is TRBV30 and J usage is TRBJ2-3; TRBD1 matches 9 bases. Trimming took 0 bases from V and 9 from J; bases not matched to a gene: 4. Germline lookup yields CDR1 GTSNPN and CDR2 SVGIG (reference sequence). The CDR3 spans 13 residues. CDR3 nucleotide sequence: TGTGCCTGGAGTGTACTGGGACAGGGAACGCAGTATTTT. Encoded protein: CAWSVLGQGTQYF.

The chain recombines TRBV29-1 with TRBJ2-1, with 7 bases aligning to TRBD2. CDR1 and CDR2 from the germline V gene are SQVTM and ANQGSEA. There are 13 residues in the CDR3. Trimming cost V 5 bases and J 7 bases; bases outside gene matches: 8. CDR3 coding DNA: TGCAGCGTTCAGCGGGAACTGGGTAATGAGCAGTTCTTC. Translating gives CSVQRELGNEQFF.

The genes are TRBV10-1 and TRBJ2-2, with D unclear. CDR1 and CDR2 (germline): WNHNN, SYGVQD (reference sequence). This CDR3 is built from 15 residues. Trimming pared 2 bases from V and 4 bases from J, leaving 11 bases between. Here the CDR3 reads CASSEGPRGTGELFF. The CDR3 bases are TGCGCCAGCAGTGAGGGGCCACGAGGCACCGGGGAGCTGTTTTTT.